The 22 T cell receptor beta chains listed next were all sequenced from one sample in a study of blood T cell repertoires in COVID-19. The repertoire was sequenced with immunoSEQ multiplex PCR; TCRdb's copy has only in-frame clones and lacks some. The sample carries more than 200,000 clones, roughly 80% recorded once. Material: peripheral blood. The source is an older man with acute or convalescent COVID-19.

This clone has only a few counts. V gene TRBV11-2 combines with J gene TRBJ1-2, with 7 bases aligning to TRBD1. The V segment lost 0 bases and the J segment 5 bases; nucleotides outside the gene matches: 3. The CDR3 runs to 14 residues. Germline V lookup: CDR1 SGHAT, CDR2 FQNNGV. The DNA of the CDR3 is TGTGCCAGCAGCTTAGAGGCAGGGGGGTATGGCTACACCTTC. Amino acid sequence: CASSLEAGGYGYTF.

This sequence joins TRBV3-1 (or the pseudogene TRBV3-2) and TRBJ2-3; the D gene is possibly TRBD2 (6 bases). The CDR3 length is 15 residues. With 1 base removed from V and 5 bases from J, the gap between germline ends came to 13 bases. Per the germline V gene, CDR1 is LGHDT and CDR2 is YNNKEL (reference sequence). CDR3 DNA sequence: TGTGCCAGCAGCCAAGCATGGGGGGTAGGAGATACGCAGTATTTT. This sequence encodes CASSQAWGVGDTQYF.

The chain uses TRBV30 and TRBJ2-5; 11 positions agree with TRBD2. Germline CDR1 GTSNPN, CDR2 SVGIG (reference sequence). The CDR3 covers 14 residues. V was pared by 1 base and J by 5 bases, with 3 bases of the junction left unmatched. CDR3 region: CAWSATSGKETQYF. The CDR3 nucleotides read TGTGCCTGGAGTGCGACTAGCGGGAAGGAGACCCAGTACTTC.

This rearrangement joins TRBV30 to TRBJ2-1, with TRBD2 identical over 10 bases. The CDR3 runs to 15 residues. CDR1 is GTSNPN and CDR2 is SVGIG in the germline V gene (reference sequence). V shed 0 bases, J shed 7 bases, and the junction held 6 bases outside the gene matches. CDR3 coding DNA: TGTGCCTGGAGTGTATATAGCGGGAGGAGGAATGAGCAGTTCTTC. Its protein product is CAWSVYSGRRNEQFF.

The genes are TRBV5-4 and TRBJ2-7; D gene ambiguous. Germline loops: CDR1 SGHNT, CDR2 YYREEE (reference sequence). The CDR3 is made up of 16 amino acids. Trimming removed 0 bases from V and 2 bases from J, with 15 bases in between. This CDR3 reads CASSLAVRQDAYEQYF. The CDR3, as DNA: TGTGCCAGCAGCTTGGCAGTCCGCCAAGATGCCTACGAGCAGTACTTC.

The chain uses TRBV3-1 (or the pseudogene TRBV3-2) and TRBJ2-7; D uncertain. The ends were cut back, 1 base at V and 0 bases at J, with 7 bases in the middle. Germline CDR1 reads LGHDT; CDR2 reads YNNKEL (reference sequence). The CDR3 has 14 residues. The CDR3 coding sequence is TGTGCCAGCAGCCAAGTTACGGTCTCCTACGAGCAGTACTTC. Protein: CASSQVTVSYEQYF.

The rearrangement links TRBV5-4 to TRBJ2-1; TRBD2 aligns across 9 bases. The CDR3 consists of 18 residues. The germline gives CDR1 SGHNT, CDR2 YYREEE (reference sequence). The V and J ends lost 4 bases and 5 bases, in that order; junction bases with no gene match: 16. CDR3: CASSPRLSGSYHDNEQFF. Written as DNA, the CDR3 is TGTGCCAGCAGCCCCCGCCTTAGCGGGAGCTACCACGACAATGAGCAGTTCTTC.

The J gene is TRBJ2-2, the V gene TRBV27; D gene unclear. This CDR3 has 13 amino acids. Per germline, CDR1 MNHEY and CDR2 SMNVEV (reference sequence). Trimming shortened V by 4 bases and J by 1 base, and 4 bases separated the two germline ends. This CDR3 is CASSSQNTGELFF. Written as DNA, the CDR3 is TGTGCCAGCAGTTCACAGAACACCGGGGAGCTGTTTTTT.

The gene calls are TRBV7-9 and TRBJ2-1; TRBD2 is a possible D gene (6 bases). Germline V CDR1 and CDR2: SEHNR, FQNEAQ (reference sequence). Trimming removed 1 base from V and 2 bases from J, with 12 bases in between. The CDR3 length is 16 residues. Here the CDR3 reads CASSLGTGGAYNEQFF. CDR3 sequence (DNA): TGTGCCAGCAGCTTAGGGACCGGGGGTGCCTACAATGAGCAGTTCTTC.

The J gene is TRBJ2-3, the V gene TRBV24-1; D possibly corresponds to TRBD2 (6 bases). The CDR3 sequence is 17 residues long. With 5 bases removed from V and 2 bases from J, the gap between germline ends came to 19 bases. CDR1 is KGHDR and CDR2 is SFDVKD in the germline V gene. CDR3 region: CATSVRSGDFSTDTQYF. The CDR3 DNA follows: TGTGCCACCAGTGTCCGGTCGGGGGATTTTTCCACAGATACGCAGTATTTT.

This chain joins TRBV20-1 and TRBJ2-1, with TRBD2 matching 8 bases. Trimming at V came to 3 bases and at J to 4 bases, leaving 8 bases not matched to a gene. CDR3 length: 15 residues. Germline V gene sequence: CDR1 DFQATT, CDR2 SNEGSKA (reference sequence). This CDR3 reads CSASPLRGAYNEQFF. Written as DNA, the CDR3 is TGCAGTGCTAGTCCCCTGCGGGGGGCATACAATGAGCAGTTCTTC.

V usage is TRBV5-6 and J usage is TRBJ1-5; D is perhaps TRBD1 (6 bases). The germline gives CDR1 SGHDT, CDR2 YYEEEE. Trimming pared 1 base from V and 4 bases from J, leaving 9 bases between. This CDR3 is built from 14 residues. The DNA for the CDR3 is TGTGCCAGCAGCTTGAAGGACAGAAATCAGCCCCAGCATTTT. This gives the protein CASSLKDRNQPQHF.

This chain connects TRBV28 to TRBJ2-7; a possible D gene is TRBD1 (5 bases). CDR1 and CDR2 from the germline V gene are MDHEN and SYDVKM. This CDR3 comprises 14 residues. V lost 2 bases, J lost 0 bases, and 8 bases lay in between. The CDR3 spells CASSLGHLSYEQYF. The CDR3 bases are TGTGCCAGCAGTTTAGGACATCTCTCCTACGAGCAGTACTTC.

The chain has TRBV9 and TRBJ2-1, with TRBD2 matching over 7 bases. The V segment lost 3 bases and the J segment 6 bases; nucleotides outside the gene matches: 6. The CDR3 is 14 residues long. Per the germline V gene, CDR1 is SGDLS and CDR2 is YYNGEE. The CDR3 loop is CASSGGAGVNEQFF. The CDR3 DNA follows: TGTGCCAGCAGCGGAGGGGCGGGGGTCAATGAGCAGTTCTTC.

This clone was observed a few times. The rearrangement joins TRBV5-5 to TRBJ2-1, with D perhaps matching TRBD2 (7 bases). CDR3 length: 14 amino acids. Germline V gene sequence: CDR1 SGHKS, CDR2 YYEKEE (reference sequence). Trimming cost V 6 bases and J 3 bases, with 13 bases left between them. CDR3 loop: CASTSRGGYNEQFF. CDR3 bases: TGTGCCAGCACCTCTAGGGGGGGCTACAATGAGCAGTTCTTC.

The V gene is TRBV5-1, the J gene TRBJ1-5; the D gene is possibly TRBD1 (5 bases). V dropped 0 bases and J dropped 7 bases, with 14 bases sitting between them. The CDR3 has 15 residues. Germline V lookup: CDR1 SGHRS, CDR2 YFSETQ. Here the CDR3 DNA reads TGCGCCAGCAGCTTGGGATGGGGCAAAGGACAGCCCCAGCATTTT. Protein sequence: CASSLGWGKGQPQHF.

The chain employs TRBV19 and TRBJ1-4; TRBD1 matches 7 bases. CDR1 and CDR2 from the germline V gene are LNHDA and SQIVND (reference sequence). The CDR3 extends over 15 amino acids. V was clipped by 3 bases and J by 1 base; unmatched bases: 2. Here the CDR3 reads CASSMDRLTNEKLFF. The CDR3 bases are TGTGCCAGTAGTATGGACAGGTTAACTAATGAAAAACTGTTTTTT.

This clone was picked up one time. This chain uses TRBV7-9 with TRBJ2-7; D is possibly TRBD1 (6 bases). The CDR3 has 14 residues. V lost 4 bases, J lost 0 bases, and 10 bases lay in between. Germline CDR1 and CDR2: SEHNR and FQNEAQ (reference sequence). As DNA, the CDR3 is TGTGCCAGCAGCTCCAGGGGTCCCTCCTACGAGCAGTACTTC. As protein: CASSSRGPSYEQYF.

The gene calls are TRBV3-1 (or the pseudogene TRBV3-2) and TRBJ1-4; D gene unclear. V was trimmed by 4 bases and J by 0 bases, leaving 9 bases between them. The germline CDR1 and CDR2 sequences are LGHDT and YNNKEL (reference sequence). The CDR3 is 15 residues long. In DNA, the CDR3 is TGTGCCAGCAGCCCCGGCGGATCAACTAATGAAAAACTGTTTTTT. Translating it yields CASSPGGSTNEKLFF.

The V call is TRBV19, the J call TRBJ1-5; weak D call: TRBD1 (5 bases). Trimming stripped 4 bases from V and 9 bases from J, with 13 bases between. Germline assignment: CDR1 LNHDA and CDR2 SQIVND (reference sequence). The CDR3 is 13 amino acids. The CDR3 DNA is TGTGCCAGTAGTAGCAGGGCGGCTGGGCCCCAGCATTTT. It encodes CASSSRAAGPQHF.

This clone was counted between two and nine times. The chain has TRBV2 and TRBJ2-7; 9 bases match TRBD1. This CDR3 region has 14 residues. After removal of 7 bases from V and 4 bases from J, the junction contained 8 bases not matched to a gene. Germline V lookup: CDR1 SNHLY, CDR2 FYNNEI. The CDR3 nucleotides are TGTGCCAGCATAGGGGGACAGGGTCTATACGAGCAGTACTTC. Amino acids: CASIGGQGLYEQYF.

The genes are TRBV2 and TRBJ2-7; TRBD2 aligns across 7 bases. This CDR3 is built from 15 residues. V was pared by 6 bases and J by 2 bases, with 10 bases of the junction left unmatched. Germline V gives CDR1 SNHLY, CDR2 FYNNEI. The chain's CDR3 is CASSQRASGPYEQYF. For the CDR3, the DNA is TGTGCCAGCAGCCAAAGGGCTAGCGGACCCTACGAGCAGTACTTC.